These 23 T cell receptor beta chains share one sample of origin, sequenced in a study of beta chain features in type 1 diabetes. Their recognized antigens are unknown. Notes on the study in general: Shorter TCRB CDR3s, moderately but significantly so, were found in Type 1 diabetes patients in all four CD4+ subsets.

Every bit of the isolated RNA underwent reverse transcription, so sequencing read expressed TCRB transcripts. Profiling relied on immunoSEQ multiplex PCR, and the TCRdb table lists in-frame clones only, not all of them. The table lists 250,000 to 300,000 clones, roughly 25% of them singletons. The specimen was naive CD4+ T cells from blood. These receptors were collected from a young woman with type 1 diabetes.

A word on this clone: Sequence at one end of the junction differs from germline and may be a read error. The chain employs TRBV7-3 and TRBJ2-1; 8 bases line up with TRBD2. The germline V gene encodes CDR1 SGHTA and CDR2 FQGTGA. This CDR3 region has 15 residues. This CDR3 reads CASSLTGLGFNEQFF. For the CDR3, the DNA is TGTGCCAGCAGCCTAACGGGACTAGGCTTCAATGAGCAGTTCTTC.

The chain couples TRBV28 to TRBJ2-1; the D gene is possibly TRBD2 (5 bases). This CDR3 has 15 residues. Trimming removed 10 bases from V and 6 bases from J, with 22 bases in between. Germline CDR1 and CDR2: MDHEN and SYDVKM. CDR3 amino acids: CATEEGSHGGNEQFF. The CDR3 DNA sequence: TGTGCCACCGAAGAGGGCTCACACGGAGGCAATGAGCAGTTCTTC.

The chain links TRBV7-9 to TRBJ2-1, with 13 bases that match TRBD2. J lost 0 bases, V lost 7 bases, and 12 bases had no gene match. Germline CDR1 and CDR2: SEHNR and FQNEAQ (reference sequence). The CDR3 loop spans 19 amino acids. The CDR3 loop is CASTVRLAGGRGSYNEQFF. CDR3 DNA sequence: TGTGCCAGCACCGTGAGACTAGCGGGAGGCCGGGGCTCCTACAATGAGCAGTTCTTC.

The rearrangement joins TRBV9 to TRBJ2-5, with 10 positions matching TRBD2. Trimming took 1 base from V and 3 from J; bases not matched to a gene: 3. Germline values: CDR1 SGDLS, CDR2 YYNGEE. The length of the CDR3 is 15 residues. The CDR3 DNA follows: TGTGCCAGCAGCGTATCTAGCGGGAGAGAAGAGACCCAGTACTTC. Protein: CASSVSSGREETQYF. The full variable domain, its missing parts supplied by reference TRBV9 and TRBJ2-5, is DSGVTQTPKHLITATGQRVTLRCSPRSGDLSVYWYQQSLDQGLQFLIQYYNGEERAKGNILERFSAQQFPDLHSELNLSSLELGDSALYFCASSVSSGREETQYFGPGTRLLVL.

This clone was seen more than once but under ten times. The rearrangement links TRBV23-1 to TRBJ1-1; possible D gene TRBD1, 6 bases. TRBV23-1 is sorted into the ORF group, with uncertain function. The V end was cut by 3 bases, the J end by 1 base, with 9 bases between. The CDR3 runs 14 residues. CDR3 nucleotides: TGCGCCAGCAGTCAGGGGGCCAAGAACACTGAAGCTTTCTTT. Protein sequence: CASSQGAKNTEAFF.

V is TRBV5-1 and J is TRBJ2-3, with 8 bases aligning to TRBD2. CDR3 size: 15 residues. Germline V lookup: CDR1 SGHRS, CDR2 YFSETQ. J was trimmed by 3 bases and V by 3 bases; bases with no gene match: 6. The CDR3 sequence is CASSSWAGGTDTQYF. CDR3 in DNA: TGCGCCAGCAGCTCCTGGGCGGGGGGAACAGATACGCAGTATTTT.

The chain combines TRBV19 with TRBJ2-7; no clear D. The germline gives CDR1 LNHDA, CDR2 SQIVND (reference sequence). CDR3 length: 12 residues. The V gene lost 10 bases and the J gene lost 3 bases, with 13 bases spanning the gap. The CDR3 nucleotides are TGTGCCAAGGCCCTAGGTGTCTACGAGCAGTACTTC. Translating gives CAKALGVYEQYF.

V and J are TRBV6-1 and TRBJ2-5; unclear D gene. The CDR3 loop spans 12 amino acids. Germline CDR1 is MNHNS and CDR2 is SASEGT. Trimming left V 4 bases short and J 4 bases short, with 7 bases between. The CDR3 DNA reads as TGTGCCAGCAGTGCGTCCTTAGAGACCCAGTACTTC. The encoded protein is CASSASLETQYF.

The chain employs TRBV6-5 and TRBJ2-7, with TRBD1 matching over 8 bases. V shed 2 bases and J 0 bases; nucleotides not matched to a gene: 6. CDR1 MNHEY and CDR2 SVGAGI come from the germline V gene. The CDR3 covers 16 residues. The CDR3 loop reads CASSYGQGAHSYEQYF. In DNA form, the CDR3 reads TGTGCCAGCAGTTACGGGCAGGGGGCCCACTCCTACGAGCAGTACTTC.

Only a few counts were recorded for this clone. The same CDR3 arises from other DNA sequences in this sample as well. The chain links TRBV5-1 to TRBJ2-1; no definite D call. V shed 1 base and J shed 8 bases, with 4 bases lying between them. The CDR3 spans 11 residues. The germline CDR1 and CDR2 sequences are SGHRS and YFSETQ. The DNA of the CDR3 is TGCGCCAGCAGCTTGCAGGATGAGCAGTTCTTC. The encoded protein is CASSLQDEQFF.

This clone was recorded a few times. The chain combines TRBV10-3 with TRBJ2-3; D unclear. CDR1 and CDR2 (germline): ENHRY, SYGVKD. The CDR3 loop spans 15 amino acids. With 1 base removed from V and 0 bases from J, the gap between germline ends came to 8 bases. CDR3 sequence (DNA): TGTGCCATCAGTGAGTTTATCGGGAGCACAGATACGCAGTATTTT. Translated, it gives CAISEFIGSTDTQYF.

This clone showed up just a few times. The chain employs TRBV30 and TRBJ1-2; D is undetermined. This CDR3 is built from 11 residues. The V and J ends lost 8 bases and 8 bases respectively, with 15 bases between them. Germline CDR1 GTSNPN, CDR2 SVGIG (reference sequence). As DNA, the CDR3 is TGTGCCGGGATGCCTGGGGAGGGCTACACCTTC. Translated: CAGMPGEGYTF.

This clone was counted a few times. This chain connects TRBV9 to TRBJ2-5, with 7 bases aligning to TRBD1. CDR3 length: 16 residues. Losses at the gene ends were 0 bases for V and 1 base for J; bases not matched to a gene: 6. Germline lookup yields CDR1 SGDLS and CDR2 YYNGEE. DNA of the CDR3: TGTGCCAGCAGCGTAGGACAGGGCGCACCCCAAGAGACCCAGTACTTC. Its protein product is CASSVGQGAPQETQYF.

In its sample, this clone was seen a few times. The chain joins TRBV5-1 to TRBJ1-2; D is ambiguous. V dropped 0 bases and J dropped 2 bases, with 5 bases sitting between them. Germline-derived CDR1 and CDR2 are SGHRS and YFSETQ. The CDR3 totals 13 residues. The DNA for the CDR3 is TGCGCCAGCAGCTTGGGCGAAAACTATGGCTACACCTTC. Encoded protein: CASSLGENYGYTF.

This clone was seen a few times. The chain carries TRBV7-9 and TRBJ2-1, with D uncertain. Trimming took 0 bases from V and 6 from J, leaving 9 bases between them. Germline assignment: CDR1 SEHNR and CDR2 FQNEAQ (reference sequence). The CDR3 covers 14 residues. The CDR3 protein is CASSLATPFNEQFF. The CDR3 DNA sequence: TGTGCCAGCAGCTTAGCCACTCCCTTCAATGAGCAGTTCTTC.

The chain recombines TRBV6-6 with TRBJ1-5; maybe TRBD1 (5 bases). The CDR3 loop spans 15 amino acids. V lost 4 bases and J lost 5, with 15 bases in between. Germline V gene lookup returns CDR1 MNHNY and CDR2 SVGAGI (reference sequence). The chain's CDR3 is CASSLNSGQDQPQHF. The CDR3 DNA is TGTGCCAGCAGTTTAAATTCAGGGCAGGATCAGCCCCAGCATTTT.

A few counts support this clone. The chain uses TRBV30 and TRBJ1-1; TRBD1 matches 10 bases. Germline V gene lookup returns CDR1 GTSNPN and CDR2 SVGIG (reference sequence). The CDR3 is 13 amino acids. J lost 4 bases, V lost 5 bases, and 4 bases had no gene match. CDR3: CAWGQGVGTEAFF. The DNA for the CDR3 is TGTGCCTGGGGACAGGGGGTGGGCACTGAAGCTTTCTTT.

The chain employs TRBV11-2 and TRBJ2-1; weak D call: TRBD2 (5 bases). CDR3 length equals 16 residues. V was shortened by 1 base and J by 2 bases, with 12 bases between the two germline ends. The germline V gene has CDR1 SGHAT and CDR2 FQNNGV. Written as DNA, the CDR3 is TGTGCCAGCAGCTTAGGTGGCGGGCTCCCCTACAATGAGCAGTTCTTC. Translation: CASSLGGGLPYNEQFF.

The V and J genes are TRBV18 and TRBJ2-7; weak D call: TRBD1 (6 bases). This CDR3 is built from 14 residues. V dropped 1 base and J dropped 5 bases, with 12 bases sitting between them. CDR1 and CDR2 (germline): KGHSH, LQKENI. The CDR3 coding sequence is TGTGCCAGCTCACCACTGGGGGCTCTGAACGAGCAGTACTTC. Amino acids: CASSPLGALNEQYF.

CDR3 in DNA: TGCAGCGTTGAGCGGGACAGACGAAATGAGCAGTTCTTC. This translates into CSVERDRRNEQFF. The J gene is TRBJ2-1, the V gene TRBV29-1; weak D call: TRBD1 (7 bases). CDR3 length equals 13 residues. Trimming removed 3 bases from V and 7 bases from J, with 13 bases in between. Germline V gives CDR1 SQVTM, CDR2 ANQGSEA.

This clone has a single count. The CDR3 DNA is TGCGCCAGCAGCCTTCAGCGACAGGGGGCTGGAGACATTCAGTACTTC. Translation: CASSLQRQGAGDIQYF. The genes are TRBV4-1 and TRBJ2-4, with 10 bases identical to TRBD1. The CDR3 has 16 residues. Germline CDR1 and CDR2: MGHRA and YSYEKL. The V segment lost 4 bases and the J segment 8 bases; nucleotides outside the gene matches: 11.

This clone was found a few times. V gene TRBV4-1 combines with J gene TRBJ2-1; the match to TRBD2 covers 13 bases. Trimming cost V 3 bases and J 8 bases; bases outside gene matches: 7. The CDR3 length is 16 residues. Germline V gene data show CDR1 as MGHRA and CDR2 as YSYEKL. The CDR3 coding sequence is TGCGCCAGCAGCCATCCTACTAGCGGGAGGGCCCATGAGCAGTTCTTC. Translated: CASSHPTSGRAHEQFF.

The chain employs TRBV6-5 and TRBJ1-1; TRBD1 matches at 7 bases. Losses at the gene ends were 0 bases for V and 5 bases for J; bases not matched to a gene: 9. Germline-derived CDR1 and CDR2 are MNHEY and SVGAGI. The CDR3 is made up of 16 amino acids. CDR3 region: CASSYSSGTGDTEAFF. The CDR3 DNA reads TGTGCCAGCAGTTACTCCTCCGGTACAGGGGATACTGAAGCTTTCTTT.